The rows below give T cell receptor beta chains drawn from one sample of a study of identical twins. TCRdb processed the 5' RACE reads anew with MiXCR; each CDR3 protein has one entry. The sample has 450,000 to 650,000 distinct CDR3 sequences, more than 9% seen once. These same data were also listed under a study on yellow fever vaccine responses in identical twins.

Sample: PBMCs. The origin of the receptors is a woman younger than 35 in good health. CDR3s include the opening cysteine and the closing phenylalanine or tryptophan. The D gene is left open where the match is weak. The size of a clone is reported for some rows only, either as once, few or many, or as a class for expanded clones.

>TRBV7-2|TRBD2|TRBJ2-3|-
TGTGCCAGCAGCCGGCGAGTCGGGAGCGGGGGAGGAGGCACGCAGTATTTT
CASSRRVGSGGGGTQYF
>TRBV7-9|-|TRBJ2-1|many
TGTGCCAGCAGCCCCTGGCGAGGGGAGCAGTTCTTC
CASSPWRGEQFF
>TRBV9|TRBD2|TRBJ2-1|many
TGTGCCAGCAGCGTAGCGTTAGCGGGATTGAGTGAGCAGTTCTTC
CASSVALAGLSEQFF
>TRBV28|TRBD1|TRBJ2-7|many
TGTGCCAGCAGTTCCCCCCGGGACAGTTACTACGAGCAGTACTTC
CASSSPRDSYYEQYF
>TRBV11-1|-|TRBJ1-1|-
TGTGCCAGCAGCCCGAGCCGCACAGCTCTGAACACTGAAGCTTTCTTT
CASSPSRTALNTEAFF
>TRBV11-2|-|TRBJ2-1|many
TGTGCCAGCAGTTCCCGATTATCAGGGCCATCGGGCAATGAGCAGTTCTTC
CASSSRLSGPSGNEQFF
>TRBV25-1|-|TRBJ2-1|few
TGTGCCAGCAGTGGGACCGGGGAGACCAATGAGCAGTTCTTC
CASSGTGETNEQFF
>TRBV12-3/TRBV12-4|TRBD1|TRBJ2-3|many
TGTGCCAGCAGTGCCGGACAGGGTAATACGCAGTATTTT
CASSAGQGNTQYF
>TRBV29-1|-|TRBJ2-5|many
TGCAGCGTTGTGAGGGGCGGAGAGACCCAGTACTTC
CSVVRGGETQYF
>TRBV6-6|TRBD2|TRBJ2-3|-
TGTGCCAGCAGTTTCCCTCAAAGTCGACTAGCGGGGTCTACTAGCACAGATACGCAGTATTTT
CASSFPQSRLAGSTSTDTQYF
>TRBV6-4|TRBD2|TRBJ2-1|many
TGTGCCAGCAGTCGACATATAGGCGGGGGGGCCGGGTACAATGAGCAGTTCTTC
CASSRHIGGGAGYNEQFF
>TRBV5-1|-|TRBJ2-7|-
TGCGCCAGCGGCCCCCGGGCAGACCGGACTTCCTACGAGCAGTACTTC
CASGPRADRTSYEQYF
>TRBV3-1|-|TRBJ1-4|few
TGTGCCAGCAGCCAAGTTTTTGGGGAGGAAAAACTGTTTTTT
CASSQVFGEEKLFF
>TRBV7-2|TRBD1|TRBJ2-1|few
TGTGCCAGCAGCGCCTGGACAGGGGACAATGAGCAGTTCTTC
CASSAWTGDNEQFF
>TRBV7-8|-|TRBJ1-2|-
TGTGCCAGCAGCCTACAGAATAACTATGGCTACACCTTC
CASSLQNNYGYTF
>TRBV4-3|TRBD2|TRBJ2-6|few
TGCGCCAGCAGCCAAGATTCGGGACTAAGTTCTGGGGCCAACGTCCTGACTTTC
CASSQDSGLSSGANVLTF
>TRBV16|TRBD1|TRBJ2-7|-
TGTGCCAGCAGCCAATCGGGCGGGGCGGGACAGGATTATTCCGAGCAGTACTTC
CASSQSGGAGQDYSEQYF
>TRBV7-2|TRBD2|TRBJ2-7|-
TGTGCCAGCAGCTTTGATAGCGGGGTGGGGCGCGAGCAGTACTTC
CASSFDSGVGREQYF
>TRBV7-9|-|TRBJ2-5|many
TGTGCCAGCAGCCAACAATTCCAAGAGACCCAGTACTTC
CASSQQFQETQYF
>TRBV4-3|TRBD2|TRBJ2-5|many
TGCGCCAGCAGCCAAGGGGCCCCGGGACTAGCGGGAGGAGAGACCCAGTACTTC
CASSQGAPGLAGGETQYF
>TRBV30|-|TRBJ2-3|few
TGTGCCTGGAGTGGGACAGCCGCCACAGATACGCAGTATTTT
CAWSGTAATDTQYF
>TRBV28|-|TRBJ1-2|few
TGTGCCAGCAGGGACCCCAGTCTTAACTATGGCTACACCTTC
CASRDPSLNYGYTF
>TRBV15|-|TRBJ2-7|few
TGTGCCACCGCACCGTTGGACAGATCCCACGAGCAGTACTTC
CATAPLDRSHEQYF
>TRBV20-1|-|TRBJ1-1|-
TGCAGTGCTTCCTTGGCCGGGGTGAACACTGAAGCTTTCTTT
CSASLAGVNTEAFF
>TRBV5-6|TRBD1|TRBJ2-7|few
TGTGCCAGCAGCAAGACATCGGGACAGGCTACCATAATCCTCTCCGAGCAGTACTTC
CASSKTSGQATIILSEQYF
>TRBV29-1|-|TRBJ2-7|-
TGCAGCGCGGGGACCCAGGTCGACGAGCAGTACTTC
CSAGTQVDEQYF
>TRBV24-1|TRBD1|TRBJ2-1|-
TGTGCCACCAGGCGGACAGGGGGAAACAATGAGCAGTTCTTC
CATRRTGGNNEQFF
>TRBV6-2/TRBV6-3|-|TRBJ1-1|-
TGTGCCAGCAGTTACTCCGACGGACTCTTTGAAGCTTTCTTT
CASSYSDGLFEAFF
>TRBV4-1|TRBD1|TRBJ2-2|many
TGCGCCAGCAGCTTTCAAACAGGGGGCATCGGGGAGCTGTTTTTT
CASSFQTGGIGELFF
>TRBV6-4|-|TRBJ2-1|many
TGTGCCAGCAGTGACGGGGGAGGCTACAATGAGCAGTTCTTC
CASSDGGGYNEQFF
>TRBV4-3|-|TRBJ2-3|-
TGCGCCAGCAGCCAAGATCCCCCAGGGTCTGCAGATACGCAGTATTTT
CASSQDPPGSADTQYF
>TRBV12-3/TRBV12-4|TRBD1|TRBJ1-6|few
TGTGCCAGCAGCGGACAGGGGGACAATTCACCCCTCCACTTT
CASSGQGDNSPLHF
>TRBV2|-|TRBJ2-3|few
TGTGCCAGCGGCCGGCCTCTGGGCACAGATACGCAGTATTTT
CASGRPLGTDTQYF
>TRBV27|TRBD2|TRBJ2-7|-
TGTGCCAGCAGTTCGGGACTAAGAAGGTACGAGCAGTACTTC
CASSSGLRRYEQYF
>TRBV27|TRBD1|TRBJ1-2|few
TGTGCCAGCAGTTTATCGGGGGGGGCAGGGGGAATTTCCTATGGCTACACCTTC
CASSLSGGAGGISYGYTF
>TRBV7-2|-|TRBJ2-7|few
TGTGCCAGCAGCTCCCCGAATGGAGGCTACGAGCAGTACTTC
CASSSPNGGYEQYF
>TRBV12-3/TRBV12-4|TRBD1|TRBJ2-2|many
TGTGCCAGCAGCCAAGGACAGGTGTACACCGGGGAGCTGTTTTTT
CASSQGQVYTGELFF
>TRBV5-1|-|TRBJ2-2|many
TGCGCCAGCAGCTTCCGGGGAGAGGGAAACGGGGAGCTGTTTTTT
CASSFRGEGNGELFF
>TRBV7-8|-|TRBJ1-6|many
TGTGCCAGCAGCTTAATGCTTGCAGTTGATTCACCCCTCCACTTT
CASSLMLAVDSPLHF
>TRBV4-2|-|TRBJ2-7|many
TGTGCCAGCAGCCCTAACTGGCAGTACTTC
CASSPNWQYF
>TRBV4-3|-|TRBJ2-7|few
TGCGCCAGCAGCCAACAGGGACATTACGAGCAGTACTTC
CASSQQGHYEQYF
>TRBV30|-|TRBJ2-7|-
TGTGCCCTGTGGGCAGGGACGGCCTACGAGCAGTACTTC
CALWAGTAYEQYF
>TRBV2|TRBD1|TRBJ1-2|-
TGTGCCAGCTCGGGACAGGGAACTCATGGCTACACCTTC
CASSGQGTHGYTF
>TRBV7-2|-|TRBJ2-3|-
TGTGCCAGCAGCCGCCCCACGGATACGCAGTATTTT
CASSRPTDTQYF
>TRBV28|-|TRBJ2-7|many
TGTGCCAGCAATTTTGAGCAGGGAGGTATCTACGAGCAGTACTTC
CASNFEQGGIYEQYF
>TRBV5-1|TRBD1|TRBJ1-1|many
TGCGCCAGCAGCTTGGAAGGACAGGGGGCTAATGAAGCTTTCTTT
CASSLEGQGANEAFF
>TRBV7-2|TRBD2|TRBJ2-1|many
TGTGCCAGCAGCTTATTTGGGGGGGGAGATGAGCAGTTCTTC
CASSLFGGGDEQFF
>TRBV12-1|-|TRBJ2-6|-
TGTGCCAGCAGCTCACCGGACAGGGGGCATCTATACGGCTCTGGGGCCAACGTCCTGACTTTC
CASSSPDRGHLYGSGANVLTF
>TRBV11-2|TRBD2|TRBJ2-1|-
TGTGCCAGCAGCCCCCGGTGGCTAGCGGGGGCCGGTGAGCAGTTCTTC
CASSPRWLAGAGEQFF
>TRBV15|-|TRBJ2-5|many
TGTGCCACCAGCAGAGTGGCAAGGGGAGAGACCCAGTACTTC
CATSRVARGETQYF